Following are 23 T cell receptor beta chains from one sample sequenced in a study of cytomegalovirus exposure and HLA in healthy donors. It was with 60 Vbeta and 13 Jbeta primers that the PCR ran. TCRdb keeps only in-frame clones here, not all; method: immunoSEQ multiplex PCR. The sample yields more than 85,000 clones, 65% to 80% seen once. The specimen sequenced was PBMCs. Receptors were obtained from a woman aged 55-70 years in good health and CMV-seropositive.

The chain uses TRBV28 and TRBJ2-5, with a weak D call TRBD1 (6 bases). The J call could be wrong; TRBJ2-7 is a better fit for the DNA end. This CDR3 contains 12 residues. Germline assignment: CDR1 MDHEN and CDR2 SYDVKM. The CDR3 loop is CASRDRAYEQYF. The CDR3, as DNA: TGTGCCAGCAGGGACAGAGCATACGAGCAGTACTTC.

This chain uses TRBV4-1 with TRBJ2-5, with TRBD2 matching 15 bases. Per germline, CDR1 MGHRA and CDR2 YSYEKL. CDR3 length: 17 residues. J lost 2 bases, V lost 2 bases, and 3 bases had no gene match. For the CDR3, the DNA is TGCGCCAGCAGCCAAAGCGGACTAGCGGGAGGGCAAGAGACCCAGTACTTC. This sequence encodes CASSQSGLAGGQETQYF.

The rearrangement links TRBV20-1 to TRBJ2-7; TRBD2 is a possible D gene (5 bases). CDR3 length equals 10 residues. Trimming pared 6 bases from V and 7 bases from J, leaving 10 bases between. CDR1 and CDR2 from the germline V gene are DFQATT and SNEGSKA (reference sequence). The CDR3 DNA is TGCAGTGCGGGAAGGGAGGAGCAGTACTTC. Translated, it gives CSAGREEQYF.

This rearrangement joins TRBV19 to TRBJ2-2; D is possibly TRBD1 (6 bases). Germline V gives CDR1 LNHDA, CDR2 SQIVND (reference sequence). This CDR3 has 18 amino acids. V shed 4 bases and J shed 4 bases, with 22 bases lying between them. The CDR3 here is CASSTTGSVIISTGELFF. CDR3 in DNA: TGTGCCAGTAGTACTACAGGGAGTGTTATAATCTCCACCGGGGAGCTGTTTTTT.

The chain carries TRBV7-3 and TRBJ2-1, with a possible D match to TRBD2 (5 bases). The CDR3 sequence is 15 residues long. The V gene lost 2 bases and the J gene lost 6 bases, with 14 bases spanning the gap. Germline CDR1 and CDR2: SGHTA and FQGTGA. The chain's CDR3 is CASSLEGLTGNEQFF. CDR3 nucleotide sequence: TGTGCCAGCAGCTTAGAGGGCCTGACTGGCAATGAGCAGTTCTTC. Full variable domain (remainder filled in from reference TRBV7-3 and TRBJ2-1): GAGVSQTPSNKVTEKGKYVELRCDPISGHTALYWYRQSLGQGPEFLIYFQGTGAADDSGLPNDRFFAVRPEGSVSTLKIQRTERGDSAVYLCASSLEGLTGNEQFFGPGTRLTVL.

Note on this clone: Germline and junction disagree at one end, which may indicate a read error. CDR3 DNA sequence: TGTTCCAGCAGCCGAATGGCGGGGGACACTGAAGCTTTCTTT. Amino acid sequence: CSSSRMAGDTEAFF. This chain connects TRBV7-9 to TRBJ1-1; TRBD1 is a possible D gene (5 bases). The CDR3 has 14 residues. Germline V CDR1 and CDR2: SEHNR, FQNEAQ (reference sequence).

This clone was observed once. Written as DNA, the CDR3 is TGTGCCAGCAGCTTTTCAGGGAACAATGAGCAGTTCTTC. This translates into CASSFSGNNEQFF. The chain links TRBV5-4 to TRBJ2-1; possible D gene TRBD1, 5 bases. This CDR3 comprises 13 residues. The V and J ends lost 2 bases and 5 bases respectively, with 8 bases between them. Germline V lookup: CDR1 SGHNT, CDR2 YYREEE (reference sequence).

This clone occurred once. V and J are TRBV7-2 and TRBJ2-1; TRBD2 agrees at 13 bases. V shed 5 bases, J shed 9 bases, and the junction held 7 bases outside the gene matches. There are 15 residues in the CDR3. Per germline, CDR1 SGHTA and CDR2 FQGNSA. The CDR3 region has the DNA TGTGCCAGCAGCAGATGGACTAGCGGGAGAGTTGAGCAGTTCTTC. It codes for CASSRWTSGRVEQFF.

This chain uses TRBV2 with TRBJ1-1; weak D call: TRBD1 (6 bases). Looked up from germline, CDR1 is SNHLY and CDR2 is FYNNEI. The V end was cut by 7 bases, the J end by 7 bases, with 16 bases between. The CDR3 loop spans 13 amino acids. The CDR3 protein is CASKPGHGNEAFF. The CDR3 nucleotides are TGTGCCAGCAAACCGGGACACGGTAATGAAGCTTTCTTT.

The V call is TRBV18, the J call TRBJ1-3; 10 bases map to TRBD1. The CDR3 is 18 residues long. Germline assignment: CDR1 KGHSH and CDR2 LQKENI. V lost 4 bases to trimming and J lost 0 bases; unmatched junction nucleotides: 9. The chain's CDR3 is CASSLSGTGALSGNTIYF. CDR3 DNA: TGTGCCAGCTCACTTTCCGGGACAGGGGCTCTCTCTGGAAACACCATATATTTT. Together with reference TRBV18 and TRBJ1-3, the CDR3 gives the full variable domain: NAGVMQNPRHLVRRRGQEARLRCSPMKGHSHVYWYRQLPEEGLKFMVYLQKENIIDESGMPKERFSAEFPKEGPSILRIQQVVRGDSAAYFCASSLSGTGALSGNTIYFGEGSWLTVV.

Worth noting for this clone: The germline gene is not matched at one end of the junction; a read error may be the cause. The chain uses TRBV7-7 and TRBJ2-7; no reliable D call. The germline gives CDR1 SSHAT, CDR2 FNYEAQ (reference sequence). CDR3 length: 14 amino acids. The CDR3 sequence is CASSPFPRGSEQYF. The CDR3 coding sequence is TGTGCTAGCAGCCCTTTCCCGAGAGGCTCCGAGCAGTACTTC.

CDR3 DNA: TGCGCCAGCGGGAGGACTGGGTCTGAGCAGTTCTTC. Protein: CASGRTGSEQFF. The V and J genes are TRBV4-1 and TRBJ2-1; possibly TRBD2 for D (6 bases). The ends were cut back, 8 bases at V and 9 bases at J, with 14 bases in the middle. The CDR3 length is 12 residues. Germline V CDR1 and CDR2: MGHRA, YSYEKL.

V gene TRBV7-6 combines with J gene TRBJ1-5; TRBD1 matches 9 bases. The CDR3 is made up of 17 amino acids. The V gene's germline CDR1 is SGHVS and CDR2 FNYEAQ. The ends lost 5 bases at V and 6 bases at J; junction bases unmatched: 14. The CDR3 DNA is TGTGCCAGCAGCCCAGAGGGACAGGGCGCACCCGGTCAGCCCCAGCATTTT. This encodes CASSPEGQGAPGQPQHF.

This chain uses TRBV7-2 with TRBJ1-1; 9 bases line up with TRBD1. The CDR3 is made up of 16 amino acids. Germline assignment: CDR1 SGHTA and CDR2 FQGNSA. The junction had 12 bases not matched to a gene; V was cut back by 2 bases and J by 8 bases. CDR3 bases: TGTGCCAGCAGCTTAAAAGCTCCGGGACAGGGTGGGGAAGCTTTCTTT. Its protein is CASSLKAPGQGGEAFF.

The chain couples TRBV9 to TRBJ2-1; D perhaps matches TRBD2 (8 bases). The V and J ends lost 3 bases and 7 bases respectively, with 17 bases between them. Germline assignment: CDR1 SGDLS and CDR2 YYNGEE. This CDR3 comprises 15 residues. This CDR3 is CASSAGGLGANEQFF. The CDR3 DNA sequence: TGTGCCAGCAGCGCAGGGGGACTAGGGGCAAATGAGCAGTTCTTC.

The chain joins TRBV2 to TRBJ2-7, with TRBD1 as a possible D gene (5 bases). The ends were cut back, 2 bases at V and 0 bases at J, with 11 bases in the middle. The germline CDR1 and CDR2 sequences are SNHLY and FYNNEI. CDR3 length: 15 amino acids. CDR3 sequence: CASSELLDNSYEQYF. DNA of the CDR3: TGTGCCAGCAGTGAACTTCTGGACAACTCCTACGAGCAGTACTTC. Drawing the rest from reference TRBV2 and TRBJ2-7, the complete variable domain is EPEVTQTPSHQVTQMGQEVILRCVPISNHLYFYWYRQILGQKVEFLVSFYNNEISEKSEIFDDQFSVERPDGSNFTLKIRSTKLEDSAMYFCASSELLDNSYEQYFGPGTRLTVT.

V usage is TRBV7-2 and J usage is TRBJ2-7, with a weak D call TRBD1 (6 bases). The germline CDR1 and CDR2 sequences are SGHTA and FQGNSA. Between the trimmed V and J ends, which lost 1 base and 0 bases, there was a span of 7 bases. CDR3 size: 14 residues. CDR3 sequence: CASSLEGHSYEQYF. The CDR3 DNA follows: TGTGCCAGCAGCTTAGAGGGACACTCCTACGAGCAGTACTTC.

In regard to this clone: At one end, the junction sequence differs from germline, possibly due to a read error. The identical CDR3 is also encoded by other nucleotide sequences in the sample. The chain employs TRBV6-1 and TRBJ1-3; D gene uncertain. The germline V gene encodes CDR1 MNHNS and CDR2 SASEGT. CDR3 size: 16 residues. The CDR3 region has the DNA TGTGCCAGCAGCGAAGTGAGGGCTAGCTCTGGAAACACCATATATTTT. This translates into CASSEVRASSGNTIYF.

The chain recombines TRBV19 with TRBJ1-1, with 8 bases that match TRBD1. V shed 3 bases and J 1 base; nucleotides not matched to a gene: 7. In germline, CDR1 is LNHDA, CDR2 SQIVND (reference sequence). The CDR3 covers 16 residues. CDR3 protein: CASSIYGTGGNTEAFF. In nucleotides, the CDR3 is TGTGCCAGTAGTATTTACGGCACAGGGGGGAACACTGAAGCTTTCTTT.

The chain links TRBV5-4 to TRBJ2-3; 9 bases are a match to TRBD2. Germline values: CDR1 SGHNT, CDR2 YYREEE (reference sequence). The CDR3 loop spans 16 amino acids. V dropped 1 base and J dropped 0; count of bases not matched to a gene: 3. CDR3 bases: TGTGCCAGCAGCTTGAGACTAGCGGACAGCACAGATACGCAGTATTTT. Amino acid sequence: CASSLRLADSTDTQYF.

The V gene is TRBV15, the J gene TRBJ1-1, with D possibly TRBD1 on 6 matching bases. The CDR3 runs 13 residues. The germline V gene encodes CDR1 LNHNV and CDR2 YYDKDF (reference sequence). V was shortened by 3 bases and J by 5 bases, with 10 bases between the two germline ends. The CDR3 bases are TGTGCCACCAGCAGGTATCAGGGGACTGAAGCTTTCTTT. It specifies CATSRYQGTEAFF.

With respect to this clone: The DNA is omitted, as the CDR3 cannot be located on it reliably, and the CDR3 follows TCRdb's listing. V and J are TRBV28 and TRBJ1-5; the table calls TRBD1, which could not be checked here. The CDR3 has 14 amino acids, counting both end residues. The germline gives CDR1 MDHEN, CDR2 SYDVKM. Here the CDR3 reads CASSSGQGDQPQHF.

The chain recombines TRBV28 with TRBJ1-4, with 7 nucleotides matching TRBD1. From germline, CDR1 is MDHEN and CDR2 SYDVKM. CDR3 length: 16 amino acids. Trimming cost V 4 bases and J 5 bases; bases outside gene matches: 10. In DNA, the CDR3 is TGTGCCAGCAGTTCTTTTGGGACAGCAAAGAATGAAAAACTGTTTTTT. Translated: CASSSFGTAKNEKLFF.